The 26 T cell receptor beta chains below were found in one sample sequenced in a study of cytomegalovirus exposure and HLA in healthy donors. PCR used 60 Vbeta primers and 13 Jbeta primers. TCRdb's copy holds only in-frame clones and misses some; the assay was immunoSEQ multiplex PCR. The sample shows a few hundred thousand clones, 80% of them seen only once. Specimen: PBMCs. All receptors derive from a girl aged 2 to 10 in good health and CMV-seronegative.

This clone was seen more than once but under ten times. The chain has TRBV6-5 and TRBJ1-2; TRBD1 matches at 10 bases. Germline values: CDR1 MNHEY, CDR2 SVGAGI. The CDR3 runs 13 residues. V lost 6 bases and J lost 13; bases outside the gene matches: 11. The CDR3 region has the DNA TGTGCCAGCAGCCTCCGGGACAGGGGTTCTTTCACCTTC. Translating it yields CASSLRDRGSFTF.

The V and J genes are TRBV5-1 and TRBJ2-4; D may be TRBD1 (7 bases). Germline V CDR1 and CDR2: SGHRS, YFSETQ. The CDR3 loop spans 13 amino acids. Trimming removed 0 bases from V and 10 bases from J, with 11 bases in between. This CDR3 reads CASSLEAGQIQYF. The CDR3, as DNA: TGCGCCAGCAGCTTGGAGGCGGGACAGATTCAGTACTTC.

This clone was counted a few times. V and J are TRBV13 and TRBJ2-1, with 7 positions matching TRBD1. With 2 bases clipped from V and 6 bases from J, the junction kept 7 bases outside the gene matches. The CDR3 totals 15 residues. CDR1 and CDR2 (germline): PRHDT, FYEKMQ (reference sequence). This chain's CDR3 is CASSLRQGWFNEQFF. CDR3 coding DNA: TGTGCCAGCAGCTTAAGACAGGGTTGGTTCAATGAGCAGTTCTTC.

The J gene is TRBJ1-3, the V gene TRBV6-6; D is ambiguous. This CDR3 has 13 amino acids. The V gene lost 6 bases and the J gene lost 2 bases, with 8 bases spanning the gap. The germline V gene has CDR1 MNHNY and CDR2 SVGAGI (reference sequence). This CDR3 reads CASRLLAGNTIYF. DNA for the CDR3: TGTGCCAGCAGGTTACTTGCTGGAAACACCATATATTTT.

The rearrangement links TRBV2 to TRBJ2-3; 7 bases line up with TRBD2. This CDR3 is 16 amino acids long. Germline V gene sequence: CDR1 SNHLY, CDR2 FYNNEI. V gave up 5 bases and J gave up 5 bases; unmatched junction bases: 13. The CDR3 coding sequence is TGTGCCAGCAGTACCCCTAGCGGCCTTACGGGAGATACGCAGTATTTT. Amino acids: CASSTPSGLTGDTQYF. Together with reference TRBV2 and TRBJ2-3, the CDR3 gives the full variable domain: EPEVTQTPSHQVTQMGQEVILRCVPISNHLYFYWYRQILGQKVEFLVSFYNNEISEKSEIFDDQFSVERPDGSNFTLKIRSTKLEDSAMYFCASSTPSGLTGDTQYFGPGTRLTVL.

This clone was observed a handful of times. The V gene is TRBV5-5, the J gene TRBJ2-7, with D perhaps matching TRBD2 (6 bases). V was pared by 1 base and J by 4 bases, with 12 bases between. In germline, CDR1 is SGHKS, CDR2 YYEKEE (reference sequence). This CDR3 has 14 residues. This chain's CDR3 is CASSLRGSGYEQYF. The CDR3 DNA reads TGTGCCAGCAGCTTGCGGGGGTCTGGGTACGAGCAGTACTTC. Full variable domain (missing parts from reference TRBV5-5 and TRBJ2-7): DAGVTQSPTHLIKTRGQQVTLRCSPISGHKSVSWYQQVLGQGPQFIFQYYEKEERGRGNFPDRFSARQFPNYSSELNVNALLLGDSALYLCASSLRGSGYEQYFGPGTRLTVT.

This sequence joins TRBV30 and TRBJ2-1; 9 bases are a match to TRBD1. The length of the CDR3 is 14 residues. Germline CDR1 reads GTSNPN; CDR2 reads SVGIG (reference sequence). The trim removed 3 bases at V and 9 bases at J, leaving 9 bases unmatched. The CDR3, as DNA: TGTGCCTGGAGGGAAGGGACAGGGACGGTTGAGCAGTTCTTC. This encodes CAWREGTGTVEQFF.

The chain carries TRBV5-1 and TRBJ1-1; 8 bases align to TRBD1. CDR3 length: 17 residues. V lost 2 bases and J lost 1; bases outside the gene matches: 10. Germline CDR1 reads SGHRS; CDR2 reads YFSETQ. CDR3 nucleotide sequence: TGCGCCAGCAGCTTAGAGTCCCTTGACAGGGGGAACACTGAAGCTTTCTTT. The encoded protein is CASSLESLDRGNTEAFF.

J is TRBJ2-4 and V is TRBV2, with 9 nucleotides matching TRBD1. V lost 6 bases, J lost 2 bases, and 11 bases stayed unmatched. Germline V gene lookup returns CDR1 SNHLY and CDR2 FYNNEI. CDR3 length equals 17 residues. CDR3 region: CASSPGQGIVPKNIQYF. The CDR3 nucleotides read TGTGCCAGCAGCCCGGGACAGGGCATCGTCCCCAAAAACATTCAGTACTTC.

The chain's CDR3 is CSVDPGVNYGYTF. The CDR3 nucleotides read TGCAGCGTTGACCCAGGGGTCAACTATGGCTACACCTTC. V and J are TRBV29-1 and TRBJ1-2, with D tentatively TRBD1 (6 bases). Between the trimmed V and J ends, which lost 3 bases and 2 bases, there was a span of 10 bases. The CDR3 totals 13 residues. CDR1 SQVTM and CDR2 ANQGSEA come from the germline V gene. The complete variable domain, with remaining parts taken from reference TRBV29-1 and TRBJ1-2, reads SAVISQKPSRDICQRGTSLTIQCQVDSQVTMMFWYRQQPGQSLTLIATANQGSEATYESGFVIDKFPISRPNLTFSTLTVSNMSPEDSSIYLCSVDPGVNYGYTFGSGTRLTVV.

This clone was seen just once. In the same sample, other DNA sequences code for this CDR3. V usage is TRBV5-1 and J usage is TRBJ2-5, with 9 nucleotides matching TRBD2. The CDR3 extends over 16 amino acids. V shed 0 bases and J 4 bases; nucleotides not matched to a gene: 7. Germline V gene lookup returns CDR1 SGHRS and CDR2 YFSETQ. The CDR3 sequence: CASSLVPSGKGETQYF. In DNA form, the CDR3 reads TGCGCCAGCAGCTTGGTTCCTAGCGGGAAGGGAGAGACCCAGTACTTC.

This clone appeared a few times. The chain recombines TRBV7-9 with TRBJ1-4; D perhaps matches TRBD1 (6 bases). Trimming took 4 bases from V and 8 from J, leaving 17 bases between them. Germline values: CDR1 SEHNR, CDR2 FQNEAQ (reference sequence). The CDR3 has 15 residues. The CDR3 DNA follows: TGTGCCAGCAGCTCCGGGACACGAAACGGGGAAAAACTGTTTTTT. Translation gives CASSSGTRNGEKLFF.

With respect to this clone: Additional DNA sequences in this sample encode the identical CDR3. V usage is TRBV9 and J usage is TRBJ1-1; 7 nucleotides align to TRBD1. Germline assignment: CDR1 SGDLS and CDR2 YYNGEE. The CDR3 runs to 15 residues. Trimming cost V 4 bases and J 2 bases; bases outside gene matches: 8. DNA for the CDR3: TGTGCCAGCAGCCCACGGACAGGAGTCAACACTGAAGCTTTCTTT. This encodes CASSPRTGVNTEAFF.

The rearrangement joins TRBV27 to TRBJ2-7; the match to TRBD1 covers 8 bases. Trimming cost V 4 bases and J 6 bases; bases outside gene matches: 8. The germline CDR1 and CDR2 sequences are MNHEY and SMNVEV (reference sequence). CDR3 length equals 14 residues. The CDR3 protein is CASSSGQGGSEQYF. The CDR3 DNA sequence: TGTGCCAGCAGTTCTGGACAGGGTGGGAGCGAGCAGTACTTC.

V and J are TRBV27 and TRBJ1-1; 10 nucleotides line up with TRBD1. Trimming at V came to 7 bases and at J to 3 bases, leaving 8 bases not matched to a gene. Germline V gene data show CDR1 as MNHEY and CDR2 as SMNVEV (reference sequence). The CDR3 extends over 15 amino acids. The CDR3 reads CASKASTGGYTEAFF. The CDR3 bases are TGTGCCAGCAAAGCATCGACAGGGGGCTACACTGAAGCTTTCTTT.

A single count supports this clone. The identical CDR3 is also encoded by other nucleotide sequences in the sample. This chain joins TRBV27 and TRBJ2-1; weak D call: TRBD2 (6 bases). Trimming removed 3 bases at V and 4 bases at J, with 10 bases between. Per germline, CDR1 MNHEY and CDR2 SMNVEV (reference sequence). There are 14 residues in the CDR3. The CDR3, as DNA: TGTGCCAGCAGTTTGGTCGGGGGTTACAATGAGCAGTTCTTC. As protein: CASSLVGGYNEQFF.

V is TRBV28 and J is TRBJ2-7; D gene ambiguous. Between the trimmed V and J ends, which lost 6 bases and 4 bases, there was a span of 10 bases. CDR1 and CDR2 from the germline V gene are MDHEN and SYDVKM. The CDR3 contains 12 residues. Written as DNA, the CDR3 is TGTGCCAGCAGCCACGCGGCTTACGAGCAGTACTTC. It is translated as CASSHAAYEQYF.

CDR3 loop: CASSTGQGDSQPQHF. The CDR3 nucleotides read TGTGCCAGCAGTACAGGACAGGGGGATAGTCAGCCCCAGCATTTT. This rearrangement joins TRBV6-6 to TRBJ1-5, with 10 positions matching TRBD1. Germline V gene data show CDR1 as MNHNY and CDR2 as SVGAGI (reference sequence). V lost 5 bases, J lost 6 bases, and 7 bases stayed unmatched. The CDR3 runs 15 residues.

The chain combines TRBV6-5 with TRBJ1-6, with D tentatively TRBD1 (6 bases). V lost 7 bases to trimming and J lost 5 bases, with 12 bases between them. The CDR3 is made up of 14 amino acids. The V gene's germline CDR1 is MNHEY and CDR2 SVGAGI. CDR3 sequence (DNA): TGTGCCAGCAAAAGGACAGCCGATAATTCACCCCTCCACTTT. Translating gives CASKRTADNSPLHF.

This clone appeared once. The V call is TRBV29-1, the J call TRBJ2-2; 7 bases map to TRBD1. The CDR3 length is 12 residues. Germline assignment: CDR1 SQVTM and CDR2 ANQGSEA. The ends lost 6 bases at V and 4 bases at J; junction bases unmatched: 2. The CDR3 nucleotides are TGCAGCGTAGGGGGCCTCACCGGGGAGCTGTTTTTT. Its translation is CSVGGLTGELFF.

The J gene is TRBJ2-5, the V gene TRBV28, with TRBD2 matching over 10 bases. CDR1 is MDHEN, CDR2 SYDVKM, per germline. V was pared by 3 bases and J by 1 base, with 11 bases of the junction left unmatched. The CDR3 totals 18 residues. CDR3 sequence: CASSFPRLAGDAQETQYF. DNA for the CDR3: TGTGCCAGCAGTTTTCCCCGGCTAGCGGGGGATGCCCAAGAGACCCAGTACTTC.

This chain connects TRBV5-6 to TRBJ1-2; 7 bases fit TRBD1. Looked up from germline, CDR1 is SGHDT and CDR2 is YYEEEE. There are 15 residues in the CDR3. The V segment lost 4 bases and the J segment 3 bases; nucleotides outside the gene matches: 9. The CDR3 sequence: CASSLSGTADYGYTF. CDR3 in DNA: TGTGCCAGCAGCCTCTCAGGGACAGCAGACTATGGCTACACCTTC. The entire variable domain, with the rest obtained from reference TRBV5-6 and TRBJ1-2, is as follows: DAGVTQSPTHLIKTRGQQVTLRCSPKSGHDTVSWYQQALGQGPQFIFQYYEEEERQRGNFPDRFSGHQFPNYSSELNVNALLLGDSALYLCASSLSGTADYGYTFGSGTRLTVV.

The rearrangement joins TRBV18 to TRBJ2-1, with 9 bases fitting TRBD2. Per the germline V gene, CDR1 is KGHSH and CDR2 is LQKENI. The V and J ends lost 4 bases and 2 bases, in that order; junction bases with no gene match: 21. The CDR3 has 21 residues. In DNA, the CDR3 is TGTGCCAGCTCACTGCGCTACAGGGAGACTCGGACTAGCGACACCTACAATGAGCAGTTCTTC. Residues: CASSLRYRETRTSDTYNEQFF.

This clone was picked up a small number of times. The chain recombines TRBV2 with TRBJ2-5; D is unresolved. Germline values: CDR1 SNHLY, CDR2 FYNNEI. V lost 4 bases and J 2 bases, leaving 2 bases between the germline ends. The CDR3 is 11 amino acids. CDR3 residues: CASSVQETQYF. Written as DNA, the CDR3 is TGTGCCAGCAGTGTACAAGAGACCCAGTACTTC.

The chain joins TRBV7-8 to TRBJ1-1, with no clear D. This CDR3 contains 13 residues. Germline-derived CDR1 and CDR2 are SGHVS and FQNEAQ. V was pared by 6 bases and J by 2 bases, with 10 bases between. CDR3 residues: CASRVGVNTEAFF. DNA for the CDR3: TGTGCCAGCAGGGTGGGCGTTAACACTGAAGCTTTCTTT.

The chain carries TRBV18 and TRBJ1-2, with D possibly matching TRBD1 (6 bases). V lost 2 bases, J lost 5 bases, and 9 bases lay in between. Germline V lookup: CDR1 KGHSH, CDR2 LQKENI. The CDR3 has 13 residues. CDR3 sequence (DNA): TGTGCCAGCTCACCAGGACAGACTTATGGCTACACCTTC. It translates to CASSPGQTYGYTF. Drawing the rest from reference TRBV18 and TRBJ1-2, the complete variable domain is NAGVMQNPRHLVRRRGQEARLRCSPMKGHSHVYWYRQLPEEGLKFMVYLQKENIIDESGMPKERFSAEFPKEGPSILRIQQVVRGDSAAYFCASSPGQTYGYTFGSGTRLTVV.